The 11 T cell receptor beta chains in this list originate from one sample, sequenced in a study of shared clonotypes between healthy human individuals. Sequencing used immunoSEQ multiplex PCR; TCRdb keeps in-frame clones, though not all of them. Counted here are about 1 million clones, approximately 68% occurring once; the ten biggest clones make up about 1.5%. The sequenced sample consisted of memory CD4+ T cells sorted from blood. Regarding subset: CD45RA-negative fraction. Source of these receptors: a man aged 18 to 29 in good health.

The chain links TRBV25-1 to TRBJ2-1, with TRBD2 matching 8 bases. In germline, CDR1 is MGHDK, CDR2 SYGVNS. The CDR3 consists of 16 residues. Germline trimming cut 1 base from V and 4 bases from J; bases unmatched to any gene: 6. The CDR3 spells CASSESPGGGYNEQFF. The CDR3 DNA follows: TGTGCCAGCAGTGAATCACCGGGAGGGGGGTACAATGAGCAGTTCTTC. Full variable domain (remainder filled in from reference TRBV25-1 and TRBJ2-1): EADIYQTPRYLVIGTGKKITLECSQTMGHDKMYWYQQDPGMELHLIHYSYGVNSTEKGDLSSESTVSRIRTEHFPLTLESARPSHTSQYLCASSESPGGGYNEQFFGPGTRLTVL.

The chain carries TRBV10-3 and TRBJ2-7, with no clear D. The CDR3 consists of 14 residues. Per the germline V gene, CDR1 is ENHRY and CDR2 is SYGVKD. V lost 0 bases and J 2 bases, leaving 8 bases between the germline ends. CDR3 nucleotides: TGTGCCATCAGTGAGTCATCAGGAGCCTACGAGCAGTACTTC. Protein product: CAISESSGAYEQYF.

The chain joins TRBV5-1 to TRBJ2-2; no clear D. Trimming stripped 0 bases from V and 4 bases from J, with 10 bases between. The CDR3 runs to 15 residues. CDR1 SGHRS and CDR2 YFSETQ come from the germline V gene. In DNA form, the CDR3 reads TGCGCCAGCAGCTTGGTAGAATCGGGCACCGGGGAGCTGTTTTTT. This codes for CASSLVESGTGELFF.

Written as DNA, the CDR3 is TGTGCCAGCAGCAGAGCGGGAGTGTACGAGCAGTACTTC. This encodes CASSRAGVYEQYF. The V and J genes are TRBV6-1 and TRBJ2-7; TRBD2 aligns across 8 bases. Germline CDR1 reads MNHNS; CDR2 reads SASEGT. V was pared by 6 bases and J by 4 bases, with 5 bases of the junction left unmatched. CDR3 length equals 13 residues.

CDR3 sequence: CASSSGQIPNEQFF. DNA for the CDR3: TGCGCCAGCAGCTCCGGACAGATCCCCAATGAGCAGTTCTTC. J is TRBJ2-1 and V is TRBV5-1, with D possibly TRBD1 on 6 matching bases. Trimming removed 3 bases from V and 6 bases from J, with 13 bases in between. This CDR3 has 14 amino acids. Germline V CDR1 and CDR2: SGHRS, YFSETQ.

This clone was detected ten times or more. The V call is TRBV5-1, the J call TRBJ1-1; a possible D gene is TRBD1 (5 bases). Germline CDR1 is SGHRS and CDR2 is YFSETQ. V gave up 7 bases and J gave up 3 bases, with 7 bases separating them. The CDR3 sequence is 11 residues long. The CDR3 here is CASGGDTEAFF. The CDR3, as DNA: TGCGCCAGCGGGGGGGACACTGAAGCTTTCTTT.

The chain combines TRBV7-2 with TRBJ2-3; D might be TRBD2 (5 bases). This CDR3 has 15 residues. Looked up from germline, CDR1 is SGHTA and CDR2 is FQGNSA. V lost 2 bases, J lost 0 bases, and 9 bases lay in between. The CDR3 sequence: CASSLTGKSTDTQYF. DNA of the CDR3: TGTGCCAGCAGCTTAACGGGGAAGAGCACAGATACGCAGTATTTT.

This sequence joins TRBV28 and TRBJ1-5, with TRBD1 identical over 8 bases. The germline gives CDR1 MDHEN, CDR2 SYDVKM. The CDR3 sequence is 16 residues long. J lost 6 bases, V lost 6 bases, and 13 bases had no gene match. The CDR3 protein is CASSPSGQGAFQPQHF. DNA for the CDR3: TGTGCCAGCAGCCCCTCTGGGCAGGGGGCGTTTCAGCCCCAGCATTTT. Combining the CDR3 with reference TRBV28 and TRBJ1-5 gives the whole variable domain DVKVTQSSRYLVKRTGEKVFLECVQDMDHENMFWYRQDPGLGLRLIYFSYDVKMKEKGDIPEGYSVSREKKERFSLILESASTNQTSMYLCASSPSGQGAFQPQHFGDGTRLSIL.

The V call is TRBV29-1, the J call TRBJ2-1; 12 bases are shared with TRBD1. Looked up from germline, CDR1 is SQVTM and CDR2 is ANQGSEA. V shed 4 bases, J shed 8 bases, and the junction held 9 bases outside the gene matches. This CDR3 contains 15 residues. In DNA form, the CDR3 reads TGCAGCGTTGTTCCGGGGGGACAGGGGGCCCATGAGCAGTTCTTC. Translating it yields CSVVPGGQGAHEQFF.

The V gene is TRBV7-2, the J gene TRBJ2-2, with unresolved D. Trimming stripped 5 bases from V and 6 bases from J, with 13 bases between. From germline, CDR1 is SGHTA and CDR2 FQGNSA. The CDR3 length is 14 residues. The CDR3 nucleotides read TGTGCCAGCAGCCCCGTGGCCCGCGCCGGGGAGCTGTTTTTT. Its translation: CASSPVARAGELFF.

The CDR3 DNA reads TGTGCCAGTAGTATCGGGGGTATAACCTACAATGAGCAGTTCTTC. Translated: CASSIGGITYNEQFF. The gene calls are TRBV19 and TRBJ2-1; D might be TRBD2 (6 bases). The CDR3 length is 15 residues. V lost 3 bases and J 2 bases, leaving 11 bases between the germline ends. Per the germline V gene, CDR1 is LNHDA and CDR2 is SQIVND (reference sequence).